This section outlines one T cell receptor beta chain sequence together with its context. Additional DNA sequences in this sample encode the identical CDR3. Profiling relied on immunoSEQ multiplex PCR, and the TCRdb table lists in-frame clones only, not all of them. The sample shows more than 2 million clones, just under 95% of them seen only once. The source of the sample is a study of shared clonotypes between healthy human individuals. Positively selected for CCR7, the CD45RO-negative cells used as naive CD8 cells excluded terminally differentiated effector memory CD45RA+ cells. The sequence came from a man aged 18 to 29 in good health. Sequenced sample: naive CD8+ T cells sorted from blood.

CDR3 sequence (DNA): TGTGCCAGCAGCGGACAGGGGAACTCACCCCTCCACTTT. Protein: CASSGQGNSPLHF. This rearrangement joins TRBV9 to TRBJ1-6; TRBD1 matches 8 bases. Trimming cost V 3 bases and J 10 bases; bases outside gene matches: 3. Germline-derived CDR1 and CDR2 are SGDLS and YYNGEE. This CDR3 is built from 13 residues.